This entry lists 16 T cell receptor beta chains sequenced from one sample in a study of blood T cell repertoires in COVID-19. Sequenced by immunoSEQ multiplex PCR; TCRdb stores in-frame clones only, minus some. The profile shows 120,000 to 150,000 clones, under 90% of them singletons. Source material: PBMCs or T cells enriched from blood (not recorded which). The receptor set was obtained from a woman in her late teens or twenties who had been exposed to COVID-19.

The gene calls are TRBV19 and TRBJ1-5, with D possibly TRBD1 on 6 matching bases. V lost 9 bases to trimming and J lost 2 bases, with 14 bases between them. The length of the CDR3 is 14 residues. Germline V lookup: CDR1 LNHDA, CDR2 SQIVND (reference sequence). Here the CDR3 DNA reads TGTGCCAGCAGGGGATTGGGGCGCAATCAGCCCCAGCATTTT. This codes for CASRGLGRNQPQHF. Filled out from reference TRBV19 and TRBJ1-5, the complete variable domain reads DGGITQSPKYLFRKEGQNVTLSCEQNLNHDAMYWYRQDPGQGLRLIYYSQIVNDFQKGDIAEGYSVSREKKESFPLTVTSAQKNPTAFYLCASRGLGRNQPQHFGDGTRLSIL.

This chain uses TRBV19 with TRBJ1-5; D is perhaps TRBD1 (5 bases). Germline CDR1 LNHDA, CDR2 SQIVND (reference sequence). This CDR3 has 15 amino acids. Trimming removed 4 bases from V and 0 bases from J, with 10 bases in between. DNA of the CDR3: TGTGCCAGTAGTACCCACAGGTATAGCAATCAGCCCCAGCATTTT. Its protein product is CASSTHRYSNQPQHF.

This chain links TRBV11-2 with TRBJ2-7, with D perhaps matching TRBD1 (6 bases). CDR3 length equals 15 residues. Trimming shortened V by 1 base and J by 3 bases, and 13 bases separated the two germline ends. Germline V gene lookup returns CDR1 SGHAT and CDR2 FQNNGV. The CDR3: CASSLGGRGVYEQYF. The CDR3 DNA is TGTGCCAGCAGCTTAGGAGGCAGGGGTGTCTACGAGCAGTACTTC.

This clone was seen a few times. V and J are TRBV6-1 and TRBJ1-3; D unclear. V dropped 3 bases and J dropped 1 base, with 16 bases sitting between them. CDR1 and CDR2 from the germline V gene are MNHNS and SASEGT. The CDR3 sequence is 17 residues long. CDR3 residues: CASSEALQSFSGNTIYF. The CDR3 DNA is TGTGCCAGCAGTGAGGCCCTCCAGTCCTTTTCTGGAAACACCATATATTTT.

CDR3 in DNA: TGTGCCAGCAGCGGGCTGGGGGGGGCGAGAAACACTGAAGCTTTCTTT. Its protein product is CASSGLGGARNTEAFF. The chain combines TRBV2 with TRBJ1-1, with D possibly TRBD1 on 6 matching bases. V was trimmed by 6 bases and J by 2 bases, leaving 19 bases between them. Germline CDR1 is SNHLY and CDR2 is FYNNEI. The CDR3 runs to 16 residues.

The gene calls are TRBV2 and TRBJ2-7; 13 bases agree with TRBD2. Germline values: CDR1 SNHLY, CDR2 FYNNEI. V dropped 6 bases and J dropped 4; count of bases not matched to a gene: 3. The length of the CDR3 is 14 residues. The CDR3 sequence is CASSGTSGVYEQYF. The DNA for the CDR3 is TGTGCCAGCAGCGGGACTAGCGGGGTGTACGAGCAGTACTTC.

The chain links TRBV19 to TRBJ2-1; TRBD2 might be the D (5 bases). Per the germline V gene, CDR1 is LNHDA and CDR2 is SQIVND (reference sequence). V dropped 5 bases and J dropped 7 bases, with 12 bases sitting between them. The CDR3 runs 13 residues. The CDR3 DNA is TGTGCCAGTAGTGCTCGAGGGTTGAATGAGCAGTTCTTC. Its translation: CASSARGLNEQFF.

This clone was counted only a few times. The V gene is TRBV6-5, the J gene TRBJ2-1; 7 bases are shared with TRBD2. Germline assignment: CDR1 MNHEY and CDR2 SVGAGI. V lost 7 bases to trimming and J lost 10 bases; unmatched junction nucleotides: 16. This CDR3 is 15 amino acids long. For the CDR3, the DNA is TGTGCCAGCACCCAGAGCGGGACTATTAAACCCGAGCAGTTCTTC. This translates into CASTQSGTIKPEQFF.

CDR3 DNA: TGTGCCAGCAGCTTAGGGCAGGACTTTATTAGGAACTATGGCTACACCTTC. This gives the protein CASSLGQDFIRNYGYTF. The rearrangement links TRBV7-9 to TRBJ1-2; no clear D gene. The CDR3 runs to 17 residues. The V and J ends lost 1 base and 2 bases respectively, with 17 bases between them. Germline CDR1 reads SEHNR; CDR2 reads FQNEAQ (reference sequence).

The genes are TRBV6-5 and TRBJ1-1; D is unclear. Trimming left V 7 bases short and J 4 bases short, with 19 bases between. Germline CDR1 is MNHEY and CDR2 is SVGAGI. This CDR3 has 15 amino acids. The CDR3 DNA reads TGTGCCAGCATTTCGTCGGGGATCAGAAGCACTGAAGCTTTCTTT. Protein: CASISSGIRSTEAFF.

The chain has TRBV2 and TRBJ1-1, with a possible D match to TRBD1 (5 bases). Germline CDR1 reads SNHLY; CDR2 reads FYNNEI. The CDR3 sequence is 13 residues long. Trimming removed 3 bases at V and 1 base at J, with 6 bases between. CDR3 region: CASSDGGNTEAFF. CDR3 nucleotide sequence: TGTGCCAGCAGTGACGGGGGGAACACTGAAGCTTTCTTT.

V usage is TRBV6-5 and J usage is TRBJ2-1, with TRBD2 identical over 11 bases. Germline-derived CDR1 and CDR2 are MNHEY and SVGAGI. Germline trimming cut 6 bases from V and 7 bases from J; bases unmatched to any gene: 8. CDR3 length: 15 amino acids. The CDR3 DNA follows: TGTGCCAGCAGCATCACTAGCGGGAGTCGGAATGAGCAGTTCTTC. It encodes CASSITSGSRNEQFF.

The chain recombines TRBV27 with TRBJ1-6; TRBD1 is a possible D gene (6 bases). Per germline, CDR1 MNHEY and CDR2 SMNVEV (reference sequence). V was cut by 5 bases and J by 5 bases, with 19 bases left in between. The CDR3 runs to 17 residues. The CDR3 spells CASSPRQVWDDNSPLHF. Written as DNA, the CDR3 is TGTGCCAGCAGTCCAAGACAGGTTTGGGATGATAATTCACCCCTCCACTTT.

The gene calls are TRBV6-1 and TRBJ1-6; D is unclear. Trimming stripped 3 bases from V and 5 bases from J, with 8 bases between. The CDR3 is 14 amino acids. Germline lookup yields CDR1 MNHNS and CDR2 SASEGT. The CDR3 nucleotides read TGTGCCAGCAGTGAGAGATTCAATAATTCACCCCTCCACTTT. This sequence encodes CASSERFNNSPLHF.

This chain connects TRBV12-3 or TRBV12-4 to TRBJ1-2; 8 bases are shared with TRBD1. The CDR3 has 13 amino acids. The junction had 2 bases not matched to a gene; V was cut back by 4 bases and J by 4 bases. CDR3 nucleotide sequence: TGTGCCAGCAGTTCTGGACAGGGCTATGGCTACACCTTC. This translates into CASSSGQGYGYTF.

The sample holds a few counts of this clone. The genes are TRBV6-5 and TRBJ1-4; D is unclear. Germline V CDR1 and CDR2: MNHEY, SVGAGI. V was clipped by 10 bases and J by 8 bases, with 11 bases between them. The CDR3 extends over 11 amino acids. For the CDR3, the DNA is TGTGCCAACCTCGTGGGCGAAAAACTGTTTTTT. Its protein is CANLVGEKLFF.